Each of the 24 T cell receptor beta chains below was sequenced from the same sample in a study of regulatory T cells in long-lasting Graves disease. Regarding time point: persistent/refractory GD, antithyroid drugs over 5 years with positive TRAb. PBMC RNA served as the TCR library source. CDR3 regions were amplified by Arm-PCR using iRepertoire HTBI primers to build TCR beta libraries. TCRdb re-derived calls from the multiplex PCR reads in MiXCR, one entry per CDR3 protein. The top ten clones hold roughly 14% of a sample with around 460,000 distinct CDR3 sequences, around a fifth of them seen once. The sample consisted of peripheral blood mononuclear cells (PBMCs), taken when the disease was refractory, from a patient treated with antithyroid drugs. The origin of the receptors is a female donor with Graves disease.

V and J are TRBV28 and TRBJ2-1; no clear D gene. V shed 1 base and J shed 0 bases, with 13 bases lying between them. Per germline, CDR1 MDHEN and CDR2 SYDVKM. This CDR3 spans 17 amino acids. CDR3 residues: CASSLYKVPFSYNEQFF. Written as DNA, the CDR3 is TGTGCCAGCAGTTTATATAAGGTCCCCTTCTCCTACAATGAGCAGTTCTTC.

CDR3 in DNA: TGTGCCAGCAGCCCGTCCGGACAGAATTCACCCCTCCACTTT. Translated, it gives CASSPSGQNSPLHF. V gene TRBV11-1 combines with J gene TRBJ1-6; D perhaps matches TRBD1 (6 bases). V dropped 5 bases and J dropped 7 bases, with 12 bases sitting between them. The V gene's germline CDR1 is SGHAT and CDR2 FQDESV (reference sequence). The CDR3 sequence is 14 residues long.

This clonotype was seen at least ten times. V and J are TRBV15 and TRBJ1-2; D is undetermined. There are 13 residues in the CDR3. The ends were cut back, 5 bases at V and 8 bases at J, with 15 bases in the middle. CDR1 and CDR2 from the germline V gene are LNHNV and YYDKDF (reference sequence). Here the CDR3 reads CATSLGREGGYTF. The CDR3 nucleotides are TGTGCCACCAGCCTAGGGAGGGAGGGCGGCTACACCTTC.

V is TRBV7-2 and J is TRBJ2-1; no clear D. V was pared by 1 base and J by 5 bases, with 9 bases between. CDR3 length equals 14 residues. Per germline, CDR1 SGHTA and CDR2 FQGNSA. The CDR3 coding sequence is TGTGCCAGCAGCTTAGAGCTATCCCACAATGAGCAGTTCTTC. Translated, it gives CASSLELSHNEQFF. Variable domain in full (rest from reference TRBV7-2 and TRBJ2-1): GAGVSQSPSNKVTEKGKDVELRCDPISGHTALYWYRQSLGQGLEFLIYFQGNSAPDKSGLPSDRFSAERTGGSVSTLTIQRTQQEDSAVYLCASSLELSHNEQFFGPGTRLTVL.

The CDR3 sequence is CASSPGSEGQPQHF. The CDR3 DNA reads TGTGCCAGCAGCCCCGGGTCGGAGGGTCAGCCCCAGCATTTT. V usage is TRBV7-2 and J usage is TRBJ1-5; D is undetermined. The CDR3 length is 14 residues. The V end was cut by 5 bases, the J end by 6 bases, with 14 bases between. The germline CDR1 and CDR2 sequences are SGHTA and FQGNSA.

The chain links TRBV10-3 to TRBJ2-7, with 7 bases identical to TRBD1. Losses at the gene ends were 4 bases for V and 1 base for J; bases not matched to a gene: 7. Germline loops: CDR1 ENHRY, CDR2 SYGVKD. CDR3 length equals 15 residues. The CDR3 is CAISGPGQKSYEQYF. CDR3 in DNA: TGTGCCATCAGTGGGCCGGGACAGAAATCCTACGAGCAGTACTTC.

This clonotype was detected a few times. The chain combines TRBV13 with TRBJ2-7; TRBD2 is a possible D gene (5 bases). The germline CDR1 and CDR2 sequences are PRHDT and FYEKMQ (reference sequence). The CDR3 consists of 13 residues. Trimming removed 0 bases from V and 9 bases from J, with 12 bases in between. CDR3 in DNA: TGTGCCAGCAGCTTAGGAGGGAGTCGAGGGCAGTACTTC. Translated: CASSLGGSRGQYF.

This clonotype has a handful of counts. The junction departs from the called germline gene at one end, perhaps through a read error. The chain couples TRBV7-9 to TRBJ2-6, with TRBD1 matching over 9 bases. The germline V gene has CDR1 SEHNR and CDR2 FQNEAQ (reference sequence). The CDR3 consists of 16 residues. The CDR3 bases are TGTGCTAGCAGCTGGGGGACAGGGACCGGGGCCAACGTCCTGACTTTC. It specifies CASSWGTGTGANVLTF.

This clonotype was counted many times. The rearrangement joins TRBV20-1 to TRBJ2-7; D gene unclear. The V end was cut by 2 bases, the J end by 7 bases, with 18 bases between. The CDR3 runs 14 residues. Germline V gene sequence: CDR1 DFQATT, CDR2 SNEGSKA (reference sequence). CDR3 nucleotides: TGCAGTGCTAGAACCGAGACGGGCCTTTGGGAGCAGTACTTC. Amino acids: CSARTETGLWEQYF.

In this sample, this clonotype turned up a few times. The gene calls are TRBV18 and TRBJ1-6; D is perhaps TRBD1 (5 bases). In germline, CDR1 is KGHSH, CDR2 LQKENI. The ends were cut back, 4 bases at V and 7 bases at J, with 17 bases in the middle. The CDR3 consists of 16 residues. This CDR3 reads CASSRGAGGGNSPLHF. The CDR3 region has the DNA TGTGCCAGCTCACGTGGAGCGGGCGGGGGGAATTCACCCCTCCACTTT.

The chain is built from TRBV20-1 and TRBJ2-2, with 11 bases matching TRBD1. Trimming removed 6 bases from V and 4 bases from J; junction bases left unmatched: 7. Per germline, CDR1 DFQATT and CDR2 SNEGSKA (reference sequence). The CDR3 has 15 residues. The CDR3 loop reads CSAVGQGAGTGELFF. The CDR3, as DNA: TGCAGTGCGGTAGGACAGGGGGCGGGCACCGGGGAGCTGTTTTTT.

A note on this clonotype: Being one base from a much bigger clone, this may be a read error. The J gene is TRBJ2-2, the V gene TRBV6-2 or TRBV6-3; TRBD2 matches at 12 bases. V lost 5 bases to trimming and J lost 5 bases; unmatched junction nucleotides: 6. Germline values: CDR1 MNHEY, CDR2 SVGEGT. The CDR3 length is 16 residues. This CDR3 is CASSDGLAGWTGELFF. The CDR3 DNA reads as TGTGCCAGCAGTGACGGACTAGCGGGATGGACCGGGGAGCTGTTTTTT.

The chain links TRBV12-3 or TRBV12-4 to TRBJ2-2, with D hard to call. CDR3 length: 16 amino acids. Between the trimmed V and J ends, which lost 6 bases and 0 bases, there was a span of 14 bases. CDR3 residues: CASRSYRSANTGELFF. Written as DNA, the CDR3 is TGTGCCAGCAGATCGTATCGGTCTGCGAACACCGGGGAGCTGTTTTTT.

The chain employs TRBV3-1 and TRBJ2-7, with 11 nucleotides matching TRBD1. J gave up 4 bases and V 0 bases, and 5 bases lay outside the gene matches. Germline V gene data show CDR1 as LGHDT and CDR2 as YNNKEL (reference sequence). The CDR3 is made up of 16 amino acids. The CDR3 DNA follows: TGTGCCAGCAGCCAAGATCTAGGACAGGGGGCGTACGAGCAGTACTTC. The encoded protein is CASSQDLGQGAYEQYF.

Many counts were recorded for this clonotype. The chain joins TRBV6-5 to TRBJ1-2; 9 bases fit TRBD1. Germline V lookup: CDR1 MNHEY, CDR2 SVGAGI. The CDR3 extends over 17 amino acids. The V segment lost 0 bases and the J segment 4 bases; nucleotides outside the gene matches: 9. CDR3 in DNA: TGTGCCAGCAGTTACTCGGGGACAGGGAGGGGTGCCTATGGCTACACCTTC. This codes for CASSYSGTGRGAYGYTF.

This chain uses TRBV5-1 with TRBJ2-5; the D gene could be TRBD1 or TRBD2 (6 bases each). Looked up from germline, CDR1 is SGHRS and CDR2 is YFSETQ. The CDR3 sequence is 16 residues long. V gave up 2 bases and J gave up 2 bases, with 16 bases separating them. This CDR3 reads CASSLQGVGGQETQYF. Here the CDR3 DNA reads TGCGCCAGCAGCTTACAGGGTGTGGGGGGTCAAGAGACCCAGTACTTC.

This clonotype was recorded at least ten times. This sequence joins TRBV10-3 and TRBJ1-1, with D unclear. CDR1 ENHRY and CDR2 SYGVKD come from the germline V gene. CDR3 size: 11 residues. Trimming removed 4 bases from V and 4 bases from J, with 4 bases in between. This CDR3 reads CAISGGTEAFF. CDR3 DNA sequence: TGTGCCATCAGTGGGGGCACTGAAGCTTTCTTT.

The chain employs TRBV3-1 and TRBJ2-1; tentative D call: TRBD1 (6 bases). The CDR3 extends over 14 amino acids. V gave up 2 bases and J gave up 6 bases, with 11 bases separating them. Germline lookup yields CDR1 LGHDT and CDR2 YNNKEL (reference sequence). The CDR3 DNA reads as TGTGCCAGCAGCCAATTGGACAGCATCAATGAGCAGTTCTTC. This encodes CASSQLDSINEQFF.

This clonotype was found many times. The genes are TRBV6-5 and TRBJ2-7; weak D call: TRBD2 (6 bases). Germline V CDR1 and CDR2: MNHEY, SVGAGI. V gave up 0 bases and J gave up 2 bases, with 11 bases separating them. CDR3 size: 15 residues. The CDR3 sequence is CASSYSGGLPYEQYF. The DNA of the CDR3 is TGTGCCAGCAGTTACTCCGGGGGTCTCCCCTACGAGCAGTACTTC.

There are many counts of this clonotype. The rearrangement joins TRBV7-2 to TRBJ1-1; a weak D match, TRBD1 (6 bases). This CDR3 region has 16 residues. Trimming removed 1 base from V and 2 bases from J, with 14 bases in between. Germline V CDR1 and CDR2: SGHTA, FQGNSA. DNA for the CDR3: TGTGCCAGCAGCTTAGTCGGGGGGGGGGCTAACACTGAAGCTTTCTTT. It specifies CASSLVGGGANTEAFF.

V usage is TRBV19 and J usage is TRBJ2-1, with a possible D match to TRBD1 (5 bases). This CDR3 is built from 15 residues. CDR1 and CDR2 from the germline V gene are LNHDA and SQIVND (reference sequence). V was shortened by 1 base and J by 5 bases, with 12 bases between the two germline ends. CDR3 loop: CASSIGRGLNNEQFF. The CDR3 region has the DNA TGTGCCAGTAGTATAGGTAGGGGCTTAAACAATGAGCAGTTCTTC.

This clonotype was observed at least ten times. The J gene is TRBJ2-5, the V gene TRBV12-3 or TRBV12-4; D is tentatively TRBD1 or TRBD2 (5 bases each). V lost 3 bases, J lost 3 bases, and 14 bases lay in between. The CDR3 contains 15 residues. The DNA for the CDR3 is TGTGCCAGCAGTTTTCGGGACCCCTCCAAAGAGACCCAGTACTTC. This sequence encodes CASSFRDPSKETQYF.

In its sample, this clonotype was seen many times. This chain uses TRBV7-3 with TRBJ1-1, with D maybe TRBD1 (5 bases). Per germline, CDR1 SGHTA and CDR2 FQGTGA. The CDR3 is 15 amino acids. Trimming took off 5 bases at V and 6 bases at J, with 19 bases between the two ends. This CDR3 reads CASSLLGGTTSEAFF. The CDR3 DNA reads TGTGCCAGCAGCCTCCTGGGGGGGACGACATCTGAAGCTTTCTTT.

This clonotype was recorded at least ten times. The chain recombines TRBV28 with TRBJ1-5, with D unclear. The V end was cut by 6 bases, the J end by 0 bases, with 9 bases between. CDR3 size: 14 residues. The V gene's germline CDR1 is MDHEN and CDR2 SYDVKM. The CDR3 DNA reads TGTGCCAGCAGACGGCGGGATAGCAATCAGCCCCAGCATTTT. Its protein product is CASRRRDSNQPQHF.